Listed below are T cell receptor beta chains from one sample, sequenced in a study of graft-versus-host responses after intestinal transplantation. TCRdb's copy holds only in-frame clones and misses some; the assay was immunoSEQ multiplex PCR. The sample records around 13,000 clones, 74% being singletons. The source was ileum tissue, collected 16 days after intestinal transplant. All receptors derive from a human patient who received an intestinal transplant, so some T cells may come from the graft donor. The CDR3 runs from the conserved cysteine through the conserved F or W. The D gene is left open where the match is weak. The size entry is marked missing in some rows and otherwise reads once, few, many or a size class.

cdr3_nt	cdr3_aa	clone_size	v_call	d_call	j_call
TGCGCCAGCACTAGCGGGGGGGTAGTTCGGAATGAGCAGTTCTTC	CASTSGGVVRNEQFF	NA	TRBV4-1	TRBD2	TRBJ2-1
TGTGCCTGGAGTGTACTAGCGGGAGGGCCCAATGAGCAGTTCTTC	CAWSVLAGGPNEQFF	few	TRBV30	TRBD2	TRBJ2-1
TGCGCCAGCAGCCTCCGCTCGGGAACAGACGGAGGAAAAGGCTACACCTTC	CASSLRSGTDGGKGYTF	few	TRBV4-1	NA	TRBJ1-2
TGTGCCAGCAGTACGGGACTTTACAATGAGCAGTTCTTC	CASSTGLYNEQFF	NA	TRBV27	NA	TRBJ2-1
TGTGCCAGCAGCTTAGTCAGAACACCCGGGGAGCTGTTTTTT	CASSLVRTPGELFF	NA	TRBV7-9	NA	TRBJ2-2
TGTGCCATCAGTGAGACTAGCGGGGGGTACAATGAGCAGTTCTTC	CAISETSGGYNEQFF	medium-sized	TRBV10-3	TRBD2	TRBJ2-1
TGTGCCACCACCGAAAGGGTAACTAGCGGGAGTTCAGATACGCAGTATTTT	CATTERVTSGSSDTQYF	NA	TRBV10-3	TRBD2	TRBJ2-3
TGTGCCAGCAGCGTTAGCGGGGGGAGTTCCTACGAGCAGTACTTC	CASSVSGGSSYEQYF	NA	TRBV6-6	TRBD2	TRBJ2-7
TGTGCCAGCAGTTTTGGGGGGTCCTACGAGCAGTACTTC	CASSFGGSYEQYF	large	TRBV27	NA	TRBJ2-7
TGTGCCTGCCAACAGGGAGTAGGAGAGACCCAGTACTTC	CACQQGVGETQYF	NA	TRBV30	NA	TRBJ2-5
TGTGCCAGCAGCCCGGGGGCAGATACGCAGTATTTT	CASSPGADTQYF	NA	TRBV9	NA	TRBJ2-3
TGCGCCAGCAGCGTTACGGGGTATAGCACAGATACGCAGTATTTT	CASSVTGYSTDTQYF	few	TRBV5-1	NA	TRBJ2-3
TGTGCCAGTAGTATAATGGGGGGATCCTATGGCTACACCTTC	CASSIMGGSYGYTF	NA	TRBV19	NA	TRBJ1-2
TGTGCCTGGAGCCGCACAACTACTAGCGGGGCTACTATCCAGTACTTC	CAWSRTTTSGATIQYF	once	TRBV30	TRBD2	TRBJ2-5
TGTGCCAGCAGCTTAATCGGAGGACCCCAGCATTTT	CASSLIGGPQHF	NA	TRBV7-6	NA	TRBJ1-5
TGTGCCAGCTCACCACTCCAGGTTGAAGCTTTCTTT	CASSPLQVEAFF	NA	TRBV18	NA	TRBJ1-1
TGTGCCAGCAGCTTAGGTTCAGGCCGTGGAAGGCAGTACTTC	CASSLGSGRGRQYF	NA	TRBV7-7	NA	TRBJ2-7
TGTGCCTGGAGTGCCAGGGCAGTTAGCTCCTATAATTCACCCCTCCACTTT	CAWSARAVSSYNSPLHF	NA	TRBV30	NA	TRBJ1-6
TGTGCCAGCAGTTCTGGGCCTACATCCTACAATGAGCAGTTCTTC	CASSSGPTSYNEQFF	NA	TRBV27	NA	TRBJ2-1
TGCGCCAGCAGCACTGGGGGGACTAACACCGGGGAGCTGTTTTTT	CASSTGGTNTGELFF	NA	TRBV5-1	NA	TRBJ2-2
TGTGCCAGCAGTTACGGGGGGATCGGGGAGCTGTTTTTT	CASSYGGIGELFF	NA	TRBV6-6	NA	TRBJ2-2
TGTGCCTGGAGTGTGTTCTCCGCCTACGAGCAGTACTTC	CAWSVFSAYEQYF	few	TRBV30	NA	TRBJ2-7
TGTGCCAGCAGCTCCTGGGTCGGGCAGACAGCCTACGAGCAGTACTTC	CASSSWVGQTAYEQYF	NA	TRBV11-1	NA	TRBJ2-7
TGTGCCTGGAGTGGACAGGGGGGATACAATGAGCAGTTCTTC	CAWSGQGGYNEQFF	NA	TRBV30	TRBD1	TRBJ2-1
TGTGCCAGCAGCGTAGAGCCCAATCAGCCCCAGCATTTT	CASSVEPNQPQHF	NA	TRBV9	NA	TRBJ1-5
TGTGCCAGCAGTCCAGGGCGGTACAATGAGCAGTTCTTC	CASSPGRYNEQFF	NA	TRBV27	NA	TRBJ2-1
TGTGCCAGCAGCTTTATTGGCGGGAGAAACGAGCAGTACTTC	CASSFIGGRNEQYF	medium-sized	TRBV5-4	TRBD2	TRBJ2-7
TGTGCCAGCAAGGGAACTAGCGGAGGCTACGAGCAGTACTTC	CASKGTSGGYEQYF	NA	TRBV6-6	TRBD2	TRBJ2-7
TGTGCCAGCAGCCAAGTTTTAGGACAGGGGCTGGATGGCTACACCTTC	CASSQVLGQGLDGYTF	NA	TRBV4-2	TRBD1	TRBJ1-2
TGTGCCAGCAGAAGGACAGGGGTCTCCTACGAGCAGTACTTC	CASRRTGVSYEQYF	few	TRBV6-1	TRBD1	TRBJ2-7
TGTGCCAGCAGCTTACGACAGGGTTCAGGCGAGGACACTGAAGCTTTCTTT	CASSLRQGSGEDTEAFF	few	TRBV5-5	TRBD1	TRBJ1-1